The entry below describes one T cell receptor beta chain. As yet, its antigen is unknown. One to two pinch biopsies were taken from the rectum during colonoscopy. The sample is drawn from a study of pediatric ulcerative colitis. Study-level points and caveats: Substantially fewer templates came from a couple of patients' blood samples. Ulcerative colitis patients shared more blood-rectal clones than controls.

Each sample received Survey-level depth of up to 500,000 reads. This table comes from immunoSEQ multiplex PCR, and its TCRdb copy is limited to in-frame clones, with some not included. The sample has 15,000 to 20,000 clones, approximately 69% seen once. The germline CDR1 and CDR2 sequences are SGHAT and FQNNGV. V lost 6 bases and J lost 0; bases outside the gene matches: 8. This CDR3 region has 16 residues. This sequence was found in a girl between 10 and 17 years old with moderate ulcerative colitis. The sample was gut tissue. This sequence joins TRBV11-2 and TRBJ2-1, with 7 bases identical to TRBD2. The CDR3 nucleotides read TGTGCCAGCAGAGGTGGGGCGGGGGACTCCTACAATGAGCAGTTCTTC. Translation: CASRGGAGDSYNEQFF.